The clone carrying this T cell receptor (beta chain) showed up just once. The same CDR3 can be traced to other DNA sequences in this sample. This sample was included in a study of blood T cell repertoires in COVID-19. With 0 bases removed from V and 1 base from J, the gap between germline ends came to 7 bases. Germline CDR1 SGHRS, CDR2 YFSETQ. This CDR3 region has 14 residues. Clones were sequenced by immunoSEQ multiplex PCR, and TCRdb holds only the in-frame ones, with some missing. The sample holds 200,000 to 250,000 clones, around three quarters seen once. The chain combines TRBV5-1 with TRBJ1-1; D remains ambiguous. The sample comprised peripheral blood. This clonotype was obtained from a woman aged 65 to 85 with acute or convalescent COVID-19. The DNA for the CDR3 is TGCGCCAGCAGCTTGGCTGGAGAGAACACTGAAGCTTTCTTT. Protein sequence: CASSLAGENTEAFF.